Below are 25 T cell receptor beta chains sequenced from a single sample in a study of beta chain features in type 1 diabetes. Isolated RNA was reverse transcribed in full, so expressed TCRB transcripts were sequenced. The protocol was immunoSEQ multiplex PCR, while the TCRdb copy is restricted to in-frame clones and leaves out a portion. Found here are 350,000 or so clones, roughly 21% of them singletons; the top ten hold 0.035% to 0.05%. Sequencing input: naive CD4+ T cells from blood. Source of these receptors: a young woman in good health.

Only a few counts were recorded for this clone. This chain connects TRBV5-6 to TRBJ1-6; the D gene is possibly TRBD1 (5 bases). This CDR3 region has 13 residues. Per the germline V gene, CDR1 is SGHDT and CDR2 is YYEEEE. Trimming stripped 1 base from V and 10 bases from J, with 9 bases between. Here the CDR3 reads CASSLREGSPLHF. In DNA form, the CDR3 reads TGTGCCAGCAGCTTGAGGGAGGGGTCACCCCTCCACTTT.

This clone turned up a few times. In the same sample, other DNA sequences code for this CDR3. The chain is built from TRBV5-4 and TRBJ2-3; D is uncertain. V was trimmed by 2 bases and J by 3 bases, leaving 7 bases between them. This CDR3 is 13 amino acids long. Per the germline V gene, CDR1 is SGHNT and CDR2 is YYREEE (reference sequence). CDR3 bases: TGTGCCAGCAGCTTAGACTTTACAGATACGCAGTATTTT. Translation gives CASSLDFTDTQYF.

This clone was detected a few times. The rearrangement links TRBV7-2 to TRBJ1-1; D uncertain. V was cut by 4 bases and J by 2 bases, with 8 bases left in between. CDR1 is SGHTA and CDR2 is FQGNSA in the germline V gene. This CDR3 spans 13 amino acids. The CDR3 spells CASSSSGNTEAFF. CDR3 sequence (DNA): TGTGCCAGCAGCTCCAGCGGCAACACTGAAGCTTTCTTT.

This clone has just a few counts. The rearrangement links TRBV7-2 to TRBJ2-5, with D perhaps TRBD1 (6 bases). Trimming cost V 5 bases and J 1 base, with 14 bases left between them. Germline V gene sequence: CDR1 SGHTA, CDR2 FQGNSA. CDR3 size: 15 residues. The CDR3 bases are TGTGCCAGCAGCCCCAGGGGTAGTATCCAAGAGACCCAGTACTTC. Its protein is CASSPRGSIQETQYF.

The V and J genes are TRBV6-5 and TRBJ2-3; 7 bases line up with TRBD1. The germline gives CDR1 MNHEY, CDR2 SVGAGI. The length of the CDR3 is 13 residues. V gave up 6 bases and J gave up 4 bases; unmatched junction bases: 4. CDR3 nucleotide sequence: TGTGCCAGCAGGGCACAGGGGTCAGATACGCAGTATTTT. Its translation: CASRAQGSDTQYF.

This clone has more than one count but fewer than ten. The chain couples TRBV18 to TRBJ1-1; TRBD1 matches at 7 bases. Germline lookup yields CDR1 KGHSH and CDR2 LQKENI. The CDR3 totals 16 residues. After removal of 3 bases from V and 0 bases from J, the junction contained 7 bases not matched to a gene. Here the CDR3 reads CASSPYGTAMNTEAFF. In DNA, the CDR3 is TGTGCCAGCTCACCTTACGGGACAGCTATGAACACTGAAGCTTTCTTT.

The chain employs TRBV30 and TRBJ1-1; the D is unclear. Deletions cut 0 bases from V and 5 bases from J, with 16 bases between. The CDR3 extends over 15 amino acids. The germline CDR1 and CDR2 sequences are GTSNPN and SVGIG (reference sequence). In DNA form, the CDR3 reads TGTGCCTGGAGTGTGCTGCGGGGTCGAGGGACTGAAGCTTTCTTT. This translates into CAWSVLRGRGTEAFF.

This clone was recorded a few times. The gene calls are TRBV7-2 and TRBJ1-1, with D possibly being TRBD1 (6 bases). Germline-derived CDR1 and CDR2 are SGHTA and FQGNSA. The ends were cut back, 8 bases at V and 3 bases at J, with 13 bases in the middle. The CDR3 is 13 residues long. This CDR3 reads CASCTNRDTEAFF. CDR3 sequence (DNA): TGTGCCAGCTGCACAAACAGGGACACTGAAGCTTTCTTT.

J is TRBJ1-3 and V is TRBV30, with TRBD1 identical over 7 bases. V shed 3 bases, J shed 0 bases, and the junction held 5 bases outside the gene matches. CDR3 length equals 15 residues. Germline V CDR1 and CDR2: GTSNPN, SVGIG (reference sequence). In DNA, the CDR3 is TGTGCCTGGAGGTTACAGGGGAACTCTGGAAACACCATATATTTT. This sequence encodes CAWRLQGNSGNTIYF.

Comments on this clone: A read error may account for a junction end that differs from germline. The J gene is TRBJ1-2, the V gene TRBV4-3; TRBD1 might be the D (5 bases). The CDR3 spans 14 residues. Germline lookup yields CDR1 LGHNA and CDR2 YSLEER. DNA of the CDR3: TGCGCCAGCAGCGAAGACAGTTTTAACTATGGCTACACCTTC. Translating gives CASSEDSFNYGYTF.

The chain joins TRBV6-1 to TRBJ2-7; 9 bases match TRBD1. CDR3 length: 14 amino acids. Germline-derived CDR1 and CDR2 are MNHNS and SASEGT. The junction had 5 bases not matched to a gene; V was cut back by 4 bases and J by 4 bases. Here the CDR3 reads CASSAQQGAYEQYF. CDR3 DNA: TGTGCCAGCAGTGCCCAACAGGGGGCTTACGAGCAGTACTTC.

The chain combines TRBV7-9 with TRBJ2-3, with D perhaps TRBD2 (6 bases). V lost 7 bases and J lost 6, with 17 bases in between. The CDR3 extends over 14 amino acids. Germline V gene lookup returns CDR1 SEHNR and CDR2 FQNEAQ (reference sequence). The CDR3 is CASNRDFISDTQYF. CDR3 nucleotide sequence: TGTGCCAGCAACCGGGACTTCATATCCGATACGCAGTATTTT.

This clone was seen more than once but under ten times. The gene calls are TRBV30 and TRBJ2-1; the D gene is possibly TRBD2 (6 bases). CDR1 GTSNPN and CDR2 SVGIG come from the germline V gene (reference sequence). This CDR3 has 14 residues. Trimming stripped 7 bases from V and 6 bases from J, with 19 bases between. The chain's CDR3 is CASRAAGSANEQFF. CDR3 DNA sequence: TGTGCCTCAAGAGCGGCGGGATCAGCCAATGAGCAGTTCTTC.

This clone was recorded a few times. This chain links TRBV11-2 with TRBJ1-6; TRBD1 might be the D (5 bases). The CDR3 consists of 14 residues. The germline V and J ends were trimmed by 5 bases and 7 bases, with 12 bases remaining between them. Germline V gene lookup returns CDR1 SGHAT and CDR2 FQNNGV. CDR3 loop: CASSHSGANSPLHF. CDR3 nucleotides: TGTGCCAGCAGCCATAGTGGGGCAAATTCACCCCTCCACTTT.

J is TRBJ2-1 and V is TRBV28; D is perhaps TRBD1 (5 bases). Trimming removed 5 bases from V and 5 bases from J, with 16 bases in between. This CDR3 has 15 amino acids. Germline V gives CDR1 MDHEN, CDR2 SYDVKM. The CDR3 nucleotides are TGTGCCAGCAGTATAGGGGCGAGATTCGACAATGAGCAGTTCTTC. Encoded protein: CASSIGARFDNEQFF.

This sequence joins TRBV5-1 and TRBJ2-5; 9 bases align to TRBD1. Losses at the gene ends were 4 bases for V and 4 bases for J; bases not matched to a gene: 8. Germline assignment: CDR1 SGHRS and CDR2 YFSETQ. CDR3 length equals 15 residues. CDR3 DNA: TGCGCCAGCAGCGTCCGGGACAGGGATCGAGAGACCCAGTACTTC. Translating it yields CASSVRDRDRETQYF.

This clone was seen a few times. This same CDR3 is encoded by further DNA sequences in the sample. The V gene is TRBV5-1, the J gene TRBJ2-1; TRBD2 matches at 10 bases. CDR3 length equals 15 residues. Germline trimming cut 0 bases from V and 5 bases from J; bases unmatched to any gene: 2. Per germline, CDR1 SGHRS and CDR2 YFSETQ. Here the CDR3 reads CASSLGTSGNNEQFF. The CDR3 nucleotides read TGCGCCAGCAGCTTGGGGACTAGCGGTAACAATGAGCAGTTCTTC.

This rearrangement joins TRBV9 to TRBJ2-7; 7 positions agree with TRBD2. J lost 6 bases, V lost 3 bases, and 9 bases had no gene match. From germline, CDR1 is SGDLS and CDR2 YYNGEE. This CDR3 contains 14 residues. The CDR3 here is CASSATMGGVEQYF. CDR3 bases: TGTGCCAGCAGCGCCACCATGGGAGGGGTCGAGCAGTACTTC.

The rearrangement joins TRBV11-2 to TRBJ2-5, with TRBD1 identical over 9 bases. V was clipped by 0 bases and J by 5 bases; unmatched bases: 10. Germline V gene lookup returns CDR1 SGHAT and CDR2 FQNNGV. This CDR3 is built from 17 residues. The CDR3 bases are TGTGCCAGCAGCTTAGATGTGGGGACAGGGCGCGGCGAGACCCAGTACTTC. Translated, it gives CASSLDVGTGRGETQYF.

CDR3 sequence (DNA): TGTGCCAGCAGCTTGGACTCGAGCTCTGGGGCCAACGTCCTGACTTTC. This translates into CASSLDSSSGANVLTF. V is TRBV5-6 and J is TRBJ2-6, with D unresolved. The CDR3 has 16 residues. Germline CDR1 reads SGHDT; CDR2 reads YYEEEE. Trimming cost V 0 bases and J 0 bases, with 7 bases left between them.

The sample holds a few counts of this clone. The chain employs TRBV18 and TRBJ2-7; a weak D match, TRBD2 (6 bases). Trimming cost V 6 bases and J 0 bases, with 18 bases left between them. The germline CDR1 and CDR2 sequences are KGHSH and LQKENI. CDR3 length: 16 residues. This chain's CDR3 is CASSPTPGRSSYEQYF. CDR3 coding DNA: TGTGCCAGCTCCCCTACCCCCGGGAGATCCTCCTACGAGCAGTACTTC.

This clone showed up just a few times. In the same sample, other DNA sequences code for this CDR3. The V call is TRBV5-1, the J call TRBJ1-5; 7 bases line up with TRBD1. The CDR3 contains 14 residues. Germline CDR1 and CDR2: SGHRS and YFSETQ. Trimming removed 4 bases from V and 1 base from J; junction bases left unmatched: 2. CDR3 sequence: CASSPGGSNQPQHF. The CDR3 coding sequence is TGCGCCAGCAGCCCAGGGGGAAGCAATCAGCCCCAGCATTTT.

The chain joins TRBV5-4 to TRBJ2-3; TRBD2 aligns across 12 bases. From germline, CDR1 is SGHNT and CDR2 YYREEE (reference sequence). The CDR3 totals 14 residues. Trimming cost V 3 bases and J 6 bases; bases outside gene matches: 2. The chain's CDR3 is CASSSTSGSDTQYF. CDR3 DNA: TGTGCCAGCAGCTCGACTAGCGGGAGCGATACGCAGTATTTT.

This clone was counted between two and nine times. This chain uses TRBV5-1 with TRBJ2-5, with D possibly matching TRBD2 (6 bases). Germline V gives CDR1 SGHRS, CDR2 YFSETQ. There are 16 residues in the CDR3. V lost 0 bases and J 5 bases, leaving 17 bases between the germline ends. CDR3 amino acids: CASSLAAGPAGETQYF. CDR3 bases: TGCGCCAGCAGCTTGGCTGCGGGGCCTGCCGGGGAGACCCAGTACTTC.

This sequence joins TRBV6-5 and TRBJ2-4, with 9 nucleotides matching TRBD1. The germline V gene has CDR1 MNHEY and CDR2 SVGAGI. Germline trimming cut 8 bases from V and 8 bases from J; bases unmatched to any gene: 7. This CDR3 has 13 amino acids. The CDR3 here is CASALQGADIQYF. CDR3 DNA sequence: TGTGCCAGCGCCCTACAGGGGGCGGACATTCAGTACTTC.